This TCR beta chain stems from a study of T cells expressing NK-cell markers. TCRdb reprocessed the 5' RACE reads, keeping one entry per CDR3 protein, no DNA. This table holds hundreds of thousands of distinct CDR3 sequences. Study findings and constraints: Top CD8+ clonotypes included the dominant CD3+CD56+NKG2C+ clonotypes in six donors.

Germline V gene lookup returns CDR1 SGHKS and CDR2 YYEKEE (reference sequence). The CDR3 runs 17 residues. Points on this clonotype: Its antigen is not known.

This chain connects TRBV5-5 to TRBJ2-7; TCRdb returns TRBD1, unconfirmable since there is no DNA. The source is a man aged 18 to 69 in good health. The sample comprised blood T cells: a sorted CD56 or NKG2C T cell subset, CD4+ or CD8+ T cells, or bulk PBMC T cells (not recorded which). CDR3: CASSFSRWTGLSYEQYF. Drawing the rest from reference TRBV5-5 and TRBJ2-7, the complete variable domain is DAGVTQSPTHLIKTRGQQVTLRCSPISGHKSVSWYQQVLGQGPQFIFQYYEKEERGRGNFPDRFSARQFPNYSSELNVNALLLGDSALYLCASSFSRWTGLSYEQYFGPGTRLTVT.